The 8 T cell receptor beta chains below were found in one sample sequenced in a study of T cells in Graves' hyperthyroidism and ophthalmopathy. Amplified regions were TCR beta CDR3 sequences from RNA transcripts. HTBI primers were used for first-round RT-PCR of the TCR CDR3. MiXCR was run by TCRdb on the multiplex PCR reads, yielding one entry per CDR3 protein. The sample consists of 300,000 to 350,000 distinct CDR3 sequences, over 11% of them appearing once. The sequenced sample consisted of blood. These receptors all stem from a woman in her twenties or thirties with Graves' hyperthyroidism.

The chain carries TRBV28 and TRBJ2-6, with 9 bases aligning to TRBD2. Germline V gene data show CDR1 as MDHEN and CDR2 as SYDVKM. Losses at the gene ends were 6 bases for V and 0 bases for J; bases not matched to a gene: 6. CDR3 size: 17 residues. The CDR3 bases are TGTGCCAGCAGGGGAGGACTAGCGATCTCTGGGGCCAACGTCCTGACTTTC. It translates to CASRGGLAISGANVLTF. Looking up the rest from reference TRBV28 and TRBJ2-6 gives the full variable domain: DVKVTQSSRYLVKRTGEKVFLECVQDMDHENMFWYRQDPGLGLRLIYFSYDVKMKEKGDIPEGYSVSREKKERFSLILESASTNQTSMYLCASRGGLAISGANVLTFGAGSRLTVL.

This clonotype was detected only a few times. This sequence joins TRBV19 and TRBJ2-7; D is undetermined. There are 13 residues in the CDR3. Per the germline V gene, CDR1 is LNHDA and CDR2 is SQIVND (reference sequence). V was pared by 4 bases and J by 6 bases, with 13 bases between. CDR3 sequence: CASSTSRHGEQYF. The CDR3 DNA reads TGTGCCAGTAGTACCTCCCGACACGGCGAGCAGTACTTC.

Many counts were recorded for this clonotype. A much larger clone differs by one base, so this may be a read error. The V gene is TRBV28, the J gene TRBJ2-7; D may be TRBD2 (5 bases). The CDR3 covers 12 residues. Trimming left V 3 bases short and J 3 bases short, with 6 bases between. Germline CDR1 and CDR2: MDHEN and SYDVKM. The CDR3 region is CASSFGVYEQYF. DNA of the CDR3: TGTGCCAGCAGTTTCGGGGTCTACGAGCAGTACTTC. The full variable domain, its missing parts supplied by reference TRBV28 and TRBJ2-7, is DVKVTQSSRYLVKRTGEKVFLECVQDMDHENMFWYRQDPGLGLRLIYFSYDVKMKEKGDIPEGYSVSREKKERFSLILESASTNQTSMYLCASSFGVYEQYFGPGTRLTVT.

This chain's CDR3 is CASSYGGATDTQYF. Written as DNA, the CDR3 is TGTGCCAGCAGTTACGGGGGAGCGACAGATACGCAGTATTTT. The V and J genes are TRBV6-2 or TRBV6-3 and TRBJ2-3, with D perhaps given as TRBD1 or TRBD2 (5 bases each). This CDR3 is 14 amino acids long. From germline, CDR1 is MNHEY and CDR2 SVGEGT. V was pared by 2 bases and J by 3 bases, with 9 bases between.

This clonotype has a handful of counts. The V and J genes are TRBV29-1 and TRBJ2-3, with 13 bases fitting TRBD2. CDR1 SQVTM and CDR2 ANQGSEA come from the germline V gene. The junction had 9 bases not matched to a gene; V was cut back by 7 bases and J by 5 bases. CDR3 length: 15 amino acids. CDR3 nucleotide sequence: TGCAGCGCAAGAACCAGACTAGCGGGAGGAGATACGCAGTATTTT. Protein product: CSARTRLAGGDTQYF.

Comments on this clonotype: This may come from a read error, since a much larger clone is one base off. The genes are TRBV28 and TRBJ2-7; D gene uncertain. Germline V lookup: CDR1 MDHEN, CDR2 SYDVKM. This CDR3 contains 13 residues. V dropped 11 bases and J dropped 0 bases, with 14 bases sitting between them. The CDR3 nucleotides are TGTGCCGTTCGACGGAAGAGCTCCTACGAGCAGTACTTC. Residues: CAVRRKSSYEQYF.

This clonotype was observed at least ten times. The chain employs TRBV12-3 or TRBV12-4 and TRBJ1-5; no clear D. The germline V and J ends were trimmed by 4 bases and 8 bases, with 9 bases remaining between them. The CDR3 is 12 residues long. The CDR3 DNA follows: TGTGCCAGCAGTTCGGGCGTAAAGCCCCAGCATTTT. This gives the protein CASSSGVKPQHF.

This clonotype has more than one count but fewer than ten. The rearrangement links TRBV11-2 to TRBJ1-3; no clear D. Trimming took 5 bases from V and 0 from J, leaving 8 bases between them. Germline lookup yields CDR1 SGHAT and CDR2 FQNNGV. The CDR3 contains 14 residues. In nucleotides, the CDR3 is TGTGCCAGCAGCCGGGCCCGCTCTGGAAACACCATATATTTT. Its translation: CASSRARSGNTIYF.